The clone carrying this T cell receptor beta chain was observed many times. The sample comes from a study of T cells in Graves' hyperthyroidism and ophthalmopathy. V was shortened by 6 bases and J by 4 bases, with 16 bases between the two germline ends. Germline-derived CDR1 and CDR2 are KGHSH and LQKENI. This CDR3 is 15 amino acids long. TCR beta CDR3 regions were amplified from RNA. In the first-round RT-PCR of the TCR CDR3, the HTBI primer set was used. In TCRdb, the multiplex PCR reads were re-called with MiXCR into one record per CDR3 protein. The table lists fewer than 450,000 distinct CDR3 sequences, about a sixth of them singletons.

The material sequenced was blood. This clonotype originated in a woman between 25 and 40 years old with Graves' hyperthyroidism that later progressed to Graves' ophthalmopathy. This rearrangement joins TRBV18 to TRBJ2-1, with D possibly being TRBD1 or TRBD2 (5 bases each). The CDR3 coding sequence is TGTGCCAGCTCGCCGACAGAACGGGGATACAATGAGCAGTTCTTC. This sequence encodes CASSPTERGYNEQFF.